This passage covers 28 T cell receptor beta chains from one sample sequenced in a study of response to subunit inactivated influenza vaccine. Each CDR3 protein is one row after TCRdb ran MiXCR on the RT-PCR reads. Of hundreds of thousands of distinct CDR3 sequences listed, about 15% are singletons. The sequencing used PBMCs from blood, collected 12 days after vaccination. Receptors were obtained from a man in his forties or fifties who received an inactivated influenza vaccine.

This clonotype has just a few counts. The chain joins TRBV15 to TRBJ2-1; no firm D call. V lost 0 bases to trimming and J lost 6 bases, with 12 bases between them. The CDR3 is 15 amino acids. The V gene's germline CDR1 is LNHNV and CDR2 YYDKDF (reference sequence). CDR3 in amino acids: CATSREVGWPNEQFF. The CDR3 DNA is TGTGCCACCAGCAGAGAAGTGGGATGGCCCAATGAGCAGTTCTTC. The whole variable domain, filled in from reference TRBV15 and TRBJ2-1, reads DAMVIQNPRYQVTQFGKPVTLSCSQTLNHNVMYWYQQKSSQAPKLLFHYYDKDFNNEADTPDNFQSRRPNTSFCFLDIRSPGLGDTAMYLCATSREVGWPNEQFFGPGTRLTVL.

This clonotype was observed a single time. J is TRBJ2-6 and V is TRBV7-9, with D perhaps matching TRBD2 (6 bases). Deletions cut 3 bases from V and 2 bases from J, with 8 bases between. This CDR3 has 15 residues. CDR1 and CDR2 from the germline V gene are SEHNR and FQNEAQ (reference sequence). The CDR3 reads CASSFRRAGANVLTF. CDR3 coding DNA: TGTGCCAGCAGCTTCAGGAGGGCTGGGGCCAACGTCCTGACTTTC.

Ten or more counts support this clonotype. This chain connects TRBV12-3 or TRBV12-4 to TRBJ2-6; 8 nucleotides agree with TRBD1. The V gene end was trimmed by 5 bases and the J gene end by 2 bases; junction bases not matched to a gene: 2. This CDR3 is built from 15 residues. The CDR3 DNA reads as TGTGCCAGCAGTGTGGACAGGGCTGGGGCCAACGTCCTGACTTTC. Translated: CASSVDRAGANVLTF.

The table lists this clonotype with a few counts. The chain combines TRBV5-1 with TRBJ2-7; 11 positions agree with TRBD1. Germline assignment: CDR1 SGHRS and CDR2 YFSETQ. V lost 5 bases to trimming and J lost 3 bases; unmatched junction nucleotides: 7. This CDR3 is 15 amino acids long. The DNA of the CDR3 is TGCGCCAGCAGGACCCGGACAGGGGGCGTCTACGAGCAGTACTTC. Its protein product is CASRTRTGGVYEQYF.

Note on this clonotype: One end of the junction varies from germline; a read error may be responsible. The chain combines TRBV7-8 with TRBJ2-1; D perhaps matches TRBD1 (6 bases). Looked up from germline, CDR1 is SGHVS and CDR2 is FQNEAQ. CDR3 length equals 18 residues. The CDR3 nucleotides read TGTGCCAGCAGCCCAAGAGGGGGTCCCGGGACACTATACAATGAGCAGCTCTTC. It specifies CASSPRGGPGTLYNEQLF.

The chain recombines TRBV2 with TRBJ2-7; D call uncertain. Per germline, CDR1 SNHLY and CDR2 FYNNEI. The CDR3 is 15 amino acids. Trimming cost V 5 bases and J 1 base, with 15 bases left between them. CDR3 in DNA: TGTGCCAGCAGTAGCCACACCGGCCATTCCTACGAGCAGTACTTC. It specifies CASSSHTGHSYEQYF.

This chain joins TRBV7-6 and TRBJ1-5, with 11 bases fitting TRBD1. The length of the CDR3 is 18 residues. V dropped 3 bases and J dropped 2; count of bases not matched to a gene: 9. Germline V gene lookup returns CDR1 SGHVS and CDR2 FNYEAQ. CDR3 protein: CASSLSSGTGGGNQPQHF. CDR3 nucleotide sequence: TGTGCCAGCAGCTTGTCATCCGGGACAGGGGGAGGCAATCAGCCCCAGCATTTT.

This clonotype was picked up many times. This chain links TRBV7-2 with TRBJ2-3; a possible D gene is TRBD2 (7 bases). Germline V lookup: CDR1 SGHTA, CDR2 FQGNSA. The CDR3 has 13 residues. The V and J ends lost 7 bases and 5 bases respectively, with 13 bases between them. The CDR3 DNA follows: TGTGCCAGCAAGGGGGGGGCCAAAGATACGCAGTATTTT. Translated, it gives CASKGGAKDTQYF.

Only a few counts were recorded for this clonotype. The chain links TRBV21-1 to TRBJ2-1; no DNA check was done on the table's D call, TRBD2. TRBV21-1 is flagged as a pseudogene. The CDR3 consists of 15 residues. The CDR3: CASSTGGGASESQFF. CDR3 nucleotide sequence: TGTGCCAGCAGCACCGGCGGGGGGGCTAGCGAATCGCAGTTCTTC.

Only a few counts were recorded for this clonotype. The V and J genes are TRBV11-2 and TRBJ1-4, with 10 bases identical to TRBD1. Trimming at V came to 5 bases and at J to 0 bases, leaving 6 bases not matched to a gene. Looked up from germline, CDR1 is SGHAT and CDR2 is FQNNGV. This CDR3 region has 17 residues. For the CDR3, the DNA is TGTGCCAGCAGCACTGGACAGGGGGTTGCAACTAATGAAAAACTGTTTTTT. As protein: CASSTGQGVATNEKLFF.

This clonotype occurred many times. The chain couples TRBV28 to TRBJ2-7, with TRBD2 matching 9 bases. Per the germline V gene, CDR1 is MDHEN and CDR2 is SYDVKM. The CDR3 has 13 residues. J was trimmed by 7 bases and V by 4 bases; bases with no gene match: 5. The CDR3 sequence: CASSWLAGKEQYF. The CDR3 nucleotides read TGTGCCAGCAGTTGGCTAGCGGGGAAGGAGCAGTACTTC. Using reference TRBV28 and TRBJ2-7 for the parts outside the CDR3, the full variable domain is DVKVTQSSRYLVKRTGEKVFLECVQDMDHENMFWYRQDPGLGLRLIYFSYDVKMKEKGDIPEGYSVSREKKERFSLILESASTNQTSMYLCASSWLAGKEQYFGPGTRLTVT.

This clonotype was detected ten times or more. This chain connects TRBV7-2 to TRBJ2-7; TRBD1 might be the D (5 bases). Germline CDR1 and CDR2: SGHTA and FQGNSA. The CDR3 extends over 12 amino acids. V was shortened by 1 base and J by 7 bases, with 8 bases between the two germline ends. The CDR3 DNA reads as TGTGCCAGCAGCTTAGTTGGGGCAGAGCAGTACTTC. Protein: CASSLVGAEQYF.

The chain has TRBV20-1 and TRBJ2-5; TRBD2 aligns across 11 bases. Germline lookup yields CDR1 DFQATT and CDR2 SNEGSKA (reference sequence). The CDR3 sequence is 16 residues long. J was trimmed by 2 bases and V by 3 bases; bases with no gene match: 8. The CDR3 bases are TGCAGTGCTAGTGGGGGACTAGCGGAGCCACAAGAGACCCAGTACTTC. Encoded protein: CSASGGLAEPQETQYF.

V gene TRBV20-1 combines with J gene TRBJ2-5, with 9 bases matching TRBD1. The germline V gene has CDR1 DFQATT and CDR2 SNEGSKA (reference sequence). After removal of 3 bases from V and 4 bases from J, the junction contained 9 bases not matched to a gene. This CDR3 spans 15 amino acids. The DNA for the CDR3 is TGCAGTGCTAGTACATACAACAGGGGGCGAGAGACCCAGTACTTC. This gives the protein CSASTYNRGRETQYF.

The V call is TRBV5-1, the J call TRBJ2-1; D is undetermined. The CDR3 runs 17 residues. The ends were cut back, 1 base at V and 1 base at J, with 15 bases in the middle. The germline V gene has CDR1 SGHRS and CDR2 YFSETQ. The CDR3 DNA follows: TGCGCCAGCAGCTTGACAGTCGACGGCCTATCCTACAATGAGCAGTTCTTC. Amino acid sequence: CASSLTVDGLSYNEQFF.

V is TRBV7-9 and J is TRBJ1-6, with 11 bases identical to TRBD1. J was trimmed by 10 bases and V by 5 bases; bases with no gene match: 7. The CDR3 covers 15 residues. CDR1 and CDR2 (germline): SEHNR, FQNEAQ (reference sequence). The DNA of the CDR3 is TGTGCCAGCAGCCCCGCCGGGACAGGGGGATCACCCCTCCACTTT. Residues: CASSPAGTGGSPLHF.

This clonotype showed up many times. V is TRBV6-2 or TRBV6-3 and J is TRBJ2-7, with 9 positions matching TRBD2. CDR3 length: 14 amino acids. CDR1 is MNHEY, CDR2 SVGEGT, per germline. Trimming cost V 2 bases and J 2 bases; bases outside gene matches: 1. CDR3 coding DNA: TGTGCCAGCAGTTACAGACTAGCGGCCTACGAGCAGTACTTC. Protein sequence: CASSYRLAAYEQYF.

This clonotype was recorded only once. The V call is TRBV9, the J call TRBJ2-1, with TRBD1 as a possible D gene (5 bases). V lost 4 bases and J lost 9, with 14 bases in between. Germline assignment: CDR1 SGDLS and CDR2 YYNGEE. CDR3 size: 13 residues. The CDR3 is CASSIARGSEQFF. The DNA for the CDR3 is TGTGCCAGCAGCATAGCTAGGGGCAGTGAGCAGTTCTTC.

The V gene is TRBV5-1, the J gene TRBJ2-2; either TRBD1 or TRBD2 may supply D (5 bases each). The CDR3 has 16 amino acids. V dropped 4 bases and J dropped 1 base, with 14 bases sitting between them. Germline-derived CDR1 and CDR2 are SGHRS and YFSETQ. The CDR3: CASSPRDGKNTGELFF. CDR3 nucleotides: TGCGCCAGCAGCCCCAGGGACGGGAAGAACACCGGGGAGCTGTTTTTT.

This clonotype was detected many times. This chain joins TRBV30 and TRBJ1-4, with D tentatively TRBD1 (5 bases). V lost 4 bases, J lost 8 bases, and 11 bases lay in between. The CDR3 consists of 12 residues. Germline V gene data show CDR1 as GTSNPN and CDR2 as SVGIG (reference sequence). The CDR3 here is CAWNVWGEKLFF. The CDR3 DNA reads TGTGCCTGGAACGTGTGGGGGGAAAAACTGTTTTTT.

V gene TRBV6-1 combines with J gene TRBJ2-2, with TRBD1 matching 8 bases. The CDR3 runs 14 residues. Germline V lookup: CDR1 MNHNS, CDR2 SASEGT. With V trimmed by 4 bases and J by 6 bases, 4 bases remained unmatched. The chain's CDR3 is CASSGTGIAGELFF. The CDR3 region has the DNA TGTGCCAGCAGTGGGACAGGGATAGCCGGGGAGCTGTTTTTT.

The chain has TRBV10-3 and TRBJ1-4; 7 nucleotides line up with TRBD1. The CDR3 covers 15 residues. Trimming cost V 5 bases and J 3 bases; bases outside gene matches: 6. CDR1 is ENHRY and CDR2 is SYGVKD in the germline V gene. CDR3 in DNA: TGTGCCATCAGTCAGACAGGGATAGCTAATGAAAAACTGTTTTTT. It encodes CAISQTGIANEKLFF.

The genes are TRBV9 and TRBJ2-7; 11 bases line up with TRBD1. Germline V gene data show CDR1 as SGDLS and CDR2 as YYNGEE. V trimming: 4 bases; J trimming: 4 bases; junction bases outside the gene matches: 7. The CDR3 has 15 amino acids. DNA of the CDR3: TGTGCCAGCAGCACAGGACAGGGGGCAGGGTACGAGCAGTACTTC. This codes for CASSTGQGAGYEQYF.

This clonotype was seen more than once but under ten times. The genes are TRBV7-2 and TRBJ2-2; TRBD1 agrees at 7 bases. V shed 5 bases and J 7 bases; nucleotides not matched to a gene: 4. The CDR3 covers 13 residues. The germline CDR1 and CDR2 sequences are SGHTA and FQGNSA. This chain's CDR3 is CASSPTGIGELFF. The DNA of the CDR3 is TGTGCCAGCAGCCCGACAGGGATCGGGGAGCTGTTTTTT.

This clonotype was seen a few times. The rearrangement joins TRBV5-4 to TRBJ2-3; 9 positions match TRBD2. Germline V gene lookup returns CDR1 SGHNT and CDR2 YYREEE (reference sequence). V was clipped by 0 bases and J by 5 bases; unmatched bases: 19. The CDR3 covers 20 residues. The CDR3 loop is CASSLAPLRPLSSGEDTQYF. The CDR3 bases are TGTGCCAGCAGCTTGGCCCCTCTCCGGCCGTTATCTAGCGGGGAAGATACGCAGTATTTT.

This chain joins TRBV4-1 and TRBJ2-1; the match to TRBD2 covers 16 bases. Germline loops: CDR1 MGHRA, CDR2 YSYEKL. The V gene end was trimmed by 3 bases and the J gene end by 10 bases; junction bases not matched to a gene: 9. This CDR3 contains 17 residues. CDR3 sequence reads: CASSHLGTSGGAEEQFF. As DNA, the CDR3 is TGCGCCAGCAGCCATCTAGGGACTAGCGGGGGGGCGGAAGAGCAGTTCTTC.

This clonotype was recorded many times. The rearrangement uses TRBV29-1 and TRBJ1-2, with a possible D match to TRBD1 (5 bases). The CDR3 length is 15 residues. CDR1 and CDR2 from the germline V gene are SQVTM and ANQGSEA. Trimming took 6 bases from V and 4 from J, leaving 21 bases between them. The CDR3 DNA reads as TGCAGCGTGGGGGTCTTAGGGGAAGGGCGCTATGGCTACACCTTC. Its translation: CSVGVLGEGRYGYTF. Full variable domain (missing parts from reference TRBV29-1 and TRBJ1-2): SAVISQKPSRDICQRGTSLTIQCQVDSQVTMMFWYRQQPGQSLTLIATANQGSEATYESGFVIDKFPISRPNLTFSTLTVSNMSPEDSSIYLCSVGVLGEGRYGYTFGSGTRLTVV.

The chain combines TRBV25-1 with TRBJ2-6; TRBD1 is a possible D gene (5 bases). The CDR3 is made up of 15 amino acids. With 2 bases removed from V and 1 base from J, the gap between germline ends came to 6 bases. Germline V gene lookup returns CDR1 MGHDK and CDR2 SYGVNS. CDR3 coding DNA: TGTGCCAGCAGTGAAGCAGGGTCTGGGGCCAACGTCCTGACTTTC. Protein sequence: CASSEAGSGANVLTF.